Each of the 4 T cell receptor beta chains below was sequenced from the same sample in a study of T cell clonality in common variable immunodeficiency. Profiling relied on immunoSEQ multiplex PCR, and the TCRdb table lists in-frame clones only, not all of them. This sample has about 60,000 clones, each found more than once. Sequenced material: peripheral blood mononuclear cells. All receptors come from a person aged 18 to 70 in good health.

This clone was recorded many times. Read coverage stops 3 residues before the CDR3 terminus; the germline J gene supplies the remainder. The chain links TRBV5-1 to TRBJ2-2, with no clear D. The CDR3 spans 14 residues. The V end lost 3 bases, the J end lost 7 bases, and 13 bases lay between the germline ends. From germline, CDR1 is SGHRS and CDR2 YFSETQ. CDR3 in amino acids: CASSSVGYNGELFF. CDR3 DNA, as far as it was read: TGCGCCAGCAGCTCGGTAGGGTACAACGGGGAG.

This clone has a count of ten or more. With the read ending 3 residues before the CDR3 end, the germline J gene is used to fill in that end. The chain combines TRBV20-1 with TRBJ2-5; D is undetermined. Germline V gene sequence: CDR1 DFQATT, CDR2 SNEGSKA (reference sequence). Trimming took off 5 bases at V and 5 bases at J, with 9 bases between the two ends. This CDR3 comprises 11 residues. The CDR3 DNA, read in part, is TGCAGTGCTTCGGTCCGGGAGACC. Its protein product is CSASVRET. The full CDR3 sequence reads CSASVRETQYF.

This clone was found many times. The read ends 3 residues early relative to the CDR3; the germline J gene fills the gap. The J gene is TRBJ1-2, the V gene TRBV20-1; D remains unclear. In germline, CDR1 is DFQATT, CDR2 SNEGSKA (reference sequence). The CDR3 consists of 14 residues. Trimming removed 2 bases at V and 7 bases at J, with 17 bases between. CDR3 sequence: CSARRPKRAGGYTF. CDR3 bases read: TGCAGTGCTAGACGACCCAAGAGGGCCGGTGGC.

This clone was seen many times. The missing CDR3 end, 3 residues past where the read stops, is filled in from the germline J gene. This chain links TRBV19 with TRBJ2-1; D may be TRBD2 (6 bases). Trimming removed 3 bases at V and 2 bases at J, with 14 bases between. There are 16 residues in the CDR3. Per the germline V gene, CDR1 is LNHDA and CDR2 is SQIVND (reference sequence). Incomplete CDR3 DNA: TGTGCCAGTAGTATTGCCGGGCGGGGTACCTACAATGAG. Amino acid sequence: CASSIAGRGTYNE. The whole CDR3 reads CASSIAGRGTYNEQFF.